A single sample is the source of the 32 T cell receptor beta chains below, sequenced in a study of T-cell reconstitution after alpha-beta-depleted transplantation in children. For TCRbeta, the library was prepared with unique molecular identifiers. TCRdb itself ran the PCR reads through MiXCR, one entry per CDR3 protein. The sample includes a few hundred thousand distinct CDR3 sequences, 9.5% to 13% of them seen just once. The input for sequencing was PBMCs, taken before TCRalphabeta/CD19-depleted stem cell transplant. The receptors come from a child under two years old with acute myeloid leukemia, due to receive a stem cell transplant.

About this clonotype: Relative to the germline gene, one junction end is altered; a read error may explain this. The chain has TRBV7-6 and TRBJ1-1, with 7 bases identical to TRBD1. The V gene's germline CDR1 is SGHVS and CDR2 FNYEAQ. The CDR3 consists of 19 residues. Here the CDR3 DNA reads TGTGCCGGCAGCGAGGCCGGCCGGGACAGAATTATGATGAACACTGAAGCTTTCTTT. Its protein is CAGSEAGRDRIMMNTEAFF.

The sample holds many counts of this clonotype. The gene calls are TRBV10-3 and TRBJ2-3, with 12 bases matching TRBD2. CDR1 and CDR2 (germline): ENHRY, SYGVKD. With V trimmed by 4 bases and J by 6 bases, 5 bases remained unmatched. This CDR3 is built from 15 residues. CDR3 DNA: TGTGCCATCAGTGGCGGACTAGCGGGAACCGATACGCAGTATTTT. This translates into CAISGGLAGTDTQYF.

There are many counts of this clonotype. V is TRBV24-1 and J is TRBJ2-2; D is ambiguous. The CDR3 is 16 amino acids. The V end was cut by 9 bases, the J end by 2 bases, with 18 bases between. Germline V gene data show CDR1 as KGHDR and CDR2 as SFDVKD. The CDR3 coding sequence is TGTGCCACCTCCCTCGGTGGAGCCTCTAACACCGGGGAGCTGTTTTTT. Translating gives CATSLGGASNTGELFF.

This clonotype was recorded many times. The J gene is TRBJ2-7, the V gene TRBV12-3 or TRBV12-4; D not certain. CDR3 length: 12 residues. V lost 3 bases, J lost 3 bases, and 6 bases lay in between. DNA of the CDR3: TGTGCCAGCAGTTTCGACGGCTACGAGCAGTACTTC. Translating it yields CASSFDGYEQYF.

At least ten counts were recorded for this clonotype. This chain connects TRBV24-1 to TRBJ2-1; 7 nucleotides match TRBD2. The V segment lost 2 bases and the J segment 0 bases; nucleotides outside the gene matches: 3. This CDR3 contains 16 residues. Germline lookup yields CDR1 KGHDR and CDR2 SFDVKD. The DNA for the CDR3 is TGTGCCACCAGTGATTGGTCTAGCGGCTCCTACAATGAGCAGTTCTTC. As protein: CATSDWSSGSYNEQFF.

Note on this clonotype: Just one base apart from a much larger clone, this may be a read error. This chain uses TRBV5-1 with TRBJ1-2; 7 positions agree with TRBD1. The CDR3 covers 13 residues. Germline loops: CDR1 SGHRS, CDR2 YFSETQ. As DNA, the CDR3 is TGCGCCAACAGCTCGCAGGGGGGCTATGGCTACACCTTC. This gives the protein CANSSQGGYGYTF.

This clonotype was picked up many times. This chain links TRBV18 with TRBJ2-1, with 10 bases matching TRBD2. The CDR3 spans 16 residues. With V trimmed by 3 bases and J by 9 bases, 11 bases remained unmatched. CDR1 is KGHSH and CDR2 is LQKENI in the germline V gene. The CDR3 DNA follows: TGTGCCAGCTCACCGTCCTCTAGCGGGAGAGGGACTGAGCAGTTCTTC. It specifies CASSPSSSGRGTEQFF.

This clonotype was seen at least ten times. The chain couples TRBV6-1 to TRBJ2-7; 15 nucleotides line up with TRBD2. CDR3 size: 17 residues. V dropped 6 bases and J dropped 2; count of bases not matched to a gene: 8. Germline V gene sequence: CDR1 MNHNS, CDR2 SASEGT. The DNA for the CDR3 is TGTGCCAGCAGGAGCCGGACTAGCGGGAGGGGGGCCTACGAGCAGTACTTC. Residues: CASRSRTSGRGAYEQYF.

This clonotype was recorded a few times. The chain recombines TRBV20-1 with TRBJ2-2; no clear D. CDR1 DFQATT and CDR2 SNEGSKA come from the germline V gene (reference sequence). Trimming stripped 0 bases from V and 5 bases from J, with 7 bases between. The CDR3 has 13 amino acids. CDR3 protein: CSARDWRTGELFF. Here the CDR3 DNA reads TGCAGTGCTAGAGATTGGCGGACCGGGGAGCTGTTTTTT.

This chain links TRBV14 with TRBJ2-5, with D perhaps being TRBD1 or TRBD2 (5 bases each). This CDR3 comprises 16 residues. The germline gives CDR1 SGHDN, CDR2 FVKESK. Trimming took off 1 base at V and 3 bases at J, with 15 bases between the two ends. The CDR3 DNA is TGTGCCAGCAGCCAAGCTGAGGGCAGGGTGGAAGAGACCCAGTACTTC. Residues: CASSQAEGRVEETQYF.

A few counts support this clonotype. The V call is TRBV7-9, the J call TRBJ2-7, with D possibly matching TRBD1 (6 bases). Trimming pared 2 bases from V and 2 bases from J, leaving 13 bases between. CDR3 length equals 15 residues. The germline CDR1 and CDR2 sequences are SEHNR and FQNEAQ (reference sequence). The CDR3 spells CASSLQTGDTYEQYF. CDR3 DNA sequence: TGTGCCAGCAGCTTACAGACAGGAGATACCTACGAGCAGTACTTC.

This clonotype was seen many times. The rearrangement links TRBV7-9 to TRBJ2-2, with D perhaps given as TRBD1 or TRBD2 (5 bases each). The CDR3 extends over 15 amino acids. The germline V gene encodes CDR1 SEHNR and CDR2 FQNEAQ (reference sequence). The V end lost 8 bases, the J end lost 4 bases, and 17 bases lay between the germline ends. The CDR3 region is CASAPGAPFTGELFF. The CDR3 DNA reads TGTGCCAGCGCGCCCGGGGCCCCCTTCACCGGGGAGCTGTTTTTT.

At least ten counts were recorded for this clonotype. This rearrangement joins TRBV20-1 to TRBJ1-4; TRBD1 matches at 11 bases. CDR3 size: 13 residues. The V and J ends lost 6 bases and 11 bases, in that order; junction bases with no gene match: 8. Germline assignment: CDR1 DFQATT and CDR2 SNEGSKA (reference sequence). The DNA of the CDR3 is TGCAGTGCCCGGACAGGGGGCGACCGGAAACTGTTTTTT. As protein: CSARTGGDRKLFF.

This clonotype was seen ten or more times. The chain links TRBV7-2 to TRBJ2-1; 8 nucleotides match TRBD2. V dropped 5 bases and J dropped 3; count of bases not matched to a gene: 3. Per the germline V gene, CDR1 is SGHTA and CDR2 is FQGNSA. CDR3 length equals 14 residues. CDR3 DNA sequence: TGTGCCAGCAGCCCCACTAGCGGCTACAATGAGCAGTTCTTC. It is translated as CASSPTSGYNEQFF.

This clonotype was detected only a few times. V is TRBV21-1 and J is TRBJ2-2; TRBD2 is taken as the D call from the table, unchecked against the DNA. TRBV21-1 is deemed a pseudogene. The CDR3 extends over 15 amino acids. The CDR3 nucleotides are TGTGCCAGCAGCGGGGGACTAGCGGGAGGCGGGGAGCTGTTTTTT. It is translated as CASSGGLAGGGELFF.

This clonotype showed up many times. The chain links TRBV28 to TRBJ1-2; no definite D call. The CDR3 runs to 13 residues. The V gene lost 5 bases and the J gene lost 5 bases, with 12 bases spanning the gap. The germline CDR1 and CDR2 sequences are MDHEN and SYDVKM. The CDR3 sequence is CASSPMTVYGYTF. In DNA form, the CDR3 reads TGTGCCAGCAGTCCAATGACCGTATATGGCTACACCTTC.

In this sample, this clonotype turned up many times. The CDR3 coding sequence is TGTGCCAGCAGCTTGGTCAGCGGGAGAACCGGGGAGCTGTTTTTT. Amino acids: CASSLVSGRTGELFF. The V gene is TRBV7-9, the J gene TRBJ2-2, with TRBD2 matching 8 bases. The CDR3 runs to 15 residues. Germline assignment: CDR1 SEHNR and CDR2 FQNEAQ (reference sequence). The J segment lost 5 bases and the V segment lost 3 bases, leaving 5 bases of the junction unmatched.

In this sample, this clonotype turned up many times. V and J are TRBV6-5 and TRBJ1-5, with D uncertain. Germline V lookup: CDR1 MNHEY, CDR2 SVGAGI. This CDR3 contains 15 residues. V lost 2 bases and J 7 bases, leaving 15 bases between the germline ends. The DNA of the CDR3 is TGTGCCAGCAGTTACACCCGAGGGTATGTACAGCCCCAGCATTTT. It is translated as CASSYTRGYVQPQHF.

There are many counts of this clonotype. The chain links TRBV5-5 to TRBJ1-3; D not certain. V dropped 4 bases and J dropped 0 bases, with 8 bases sitting between them. Germline CDR1 is SGHKS and CDR2 is YYEKEE (reference sequence). This CDR3 is 14 amino acids long. The CDR3 sequence: CASSTQSSGNTIYF. CDR3 bases: TGTGCCAGCAGCACGCAGAGCTCTGGAAACACCATATATTTT.

This clonotype was detected many times. The V and J genes are TRBV10-3 and TRBJ1-5, with no clear D. Germline V gives CDR1 ENHRY, CDR2 SYGVKD. The CDR3 totals 13 residues. Deletions cut 0 bases from V and 7 bases from J, with 7 bases between. CDR3 sequence: CAISESVPQPQHF. CDR3 coding DNA: TGTGCCATCAGTGAGTCAGTACCCCAGCCCCAGCATTTT.

The table lists this clonotype with a few counts. This rearrangement joins TRBV29-1 to TRBJ2-3, with TRBD2 as a possible D gene (5 bases). This CDR3 comprises 16 residues. CDR1 is SQVTM, CDR2 ANQGSEA, per germline. V dropped 1 base and J dropped 2 bases, with 16 bases sitting between them. The CDR3 DNA follows: TGCAGCGTTGAAGGGGTTCTAGCTCCTTCCACAGATACGCAGTATTTT. Its translation: CSVEGVLAPSTDTQYF.

Points on this clonotype: The junction departs from germline at one end; a sequencing error may be responsible. The J gene is TRBJ1-2, the V gene TRBV20-1, with 8 bases fitting TRBD1. The CDR3 runs 13 residues. The V gene's germline CDR1 is DFQATT and CDR2 SNEGSKA (reference sequence). CDR3 DNA sequence: TGCAGTGCTAGGGACAGGGCTACCTATGGTTACACCTTC. Its protein product is CSARDRATYGYTF.

This clonotype was observed many times. The CDR3 here is CASKTSSTGELFF. The CDR3 region has the DNA TGTGCCAGCAAGACTAGCTCCACCGGGGAGCTGTTTTTT. This chain uses TRBV7-9 with TRBJ2-2; the match to TRBD2 covers 7 bases. The V segment lost 7 bases and the J segment 4 bases; nucleotides outside the gene matches: 3. Germline CDR1 SEHNR, CDR2 FQNEAQ (reference sequence). This CDR3 spans 13 amino acids.

This clonotype was found a few times. V is TRBV2 and J is TRBJ2-1; 8 bases align to TRBD1. This CDR3 has 15 amino acids. Germline-derived CDR1 and CDR2 are SNHLY and FYNNEI. J was trimmed by 2 bases and V by 2 bases; bases with no gene match: 2. The CDR3 reads CASSEWTGTYNEQFF. CDR3 nucleotides: TGTGCCAGCAGTGAATGGACAGGGACCTACAATGAGCAGTTCTTC.

The chain is built from TRBV20-1 and TRBJ2-1, with 12 bases lining up with TRBD2. CDR3 size: 16 residues. Trimming removed 7 bases from V and 6 bases from J; junction bases left unmatched: 13. The germline gives CDR1 DFQATT, CDR2 SNEGSKA (reference sequence). The chain's CDR3 is CSVSTRTSGAFNEQFF. For the CDR3, the DNA is TGCAGTGTTTCGACTCGGACTAGCGGGGCCTTCAATGAGCAGTTCTTC.

This clonotype was seen a handful of times. This chain connects TRBV18 to TRBJ1-1; no clear D. V shed 2 bases and J shed 7 bases, with 5 bases lying between them. Per germline, CDR1 KGHSH and CDR2 LQKENI. CDR3 length: 11 amino acids. This chain's CDR3 is CASSPVSEAFF. The CDR3 bases are TGTGCCAGCTCACCAGTCAGTGAAGCTTTCTTT.

V is TRBV2 and J is TRBJ2-7, with D tentatively TRBD1 (5 bases). CDR1 is SNHLY and CDR2 is FYNNEI in the germline V gene. V dropped 6 bases and J dropped 5 bases, with 8 bases sitting between them. There are 11 residues in the CDR3. The CDR3 here is CASRTRDEQYF. CDR3 sequence (DNA): TGTGCCAGCAGGACCAGGGACGAGCAGTACTTC. The whole variable domain, remainder taken from reference TRBV2 and TRBJ2-7, is EPEVTQTPSHQVTQMGQEVILRCVPISNHLYFYWYRQILGQKVEFLVSFYNNEISEKSEIFDDQFSVERPDGSNFTLKIRSTKLEDSAMYFCASRTRDEQYFGPGTRLTVT.

This clonotype has ten or more counts. This sequence joins TRBV20-1 and TRBJ1-2; D call uncertain. This CDR3 contains 9 residues. Germline V lookup: CDR1 DFQATT, CDR2 SNEGSKA (reference sequence). The CDR3 loop is CSTGNGYTF. CDR3 nucleotides: TGCAGCACTGGGAATGGCTACACCTTC.

This clonotype was seen a handful of times. This chain uses TRBV12-3 or TRBV12-4 with TRBJ1-1, with D possibly matching TRBD1 (5 bases). The ends were cut back, 6 bases at V and 2 bases at J, with 10 bases in the middle. The CDR3 extends over 13 amino acids. This CDR3 reads CASSLDINTEAFF. In DNA, the CDR3 is TGTGCCAGCAGCTTGGACATTAACACTGAAGCTTTCTTT.

This clonotype was detected ten times or more. Written as DNA, the CDR3 is TGCAGCGTCTCCGGGGGGCCGGATGAAAAACTGTTTTTT. Translated, it gives CSVSGGPDEKLFF. V gene TRBV29-1 combines with J gene TRBJ1-4; weak D call: TRBD1 (6 bases). From germline, CDR1 is SQVTM and CDR2 ANQGSEA. The CDR3 runs to 13 residues. Trimming left V 6 bases short and J 6 bases short, with 14 bases between.

Ten or more counts support this clonotype. The rearrangement links TRBV24-1 to TRBJ2-5; D possibly corresponds to TRBD1 (5 bases). The length of the CDR3 is 11 residues. V was cut by 10 bases and J by 5 bases, with 10 bases left in between. Germline V lookup: CDR1 KGHDR, CDR2 SFDVKD. The chain's CDR3 is CATGNRETQYF. Here the CDR3 DNA reads TGTGCCACGGGAAACAGGGAGACCCAGTACTTC.

Ten or more counts support this clonotype. This chain connects TRBV25-1 to TRBJ2-3; D gene unclear. The V end was cut by 4 bases, the J end by 0 bases, with 11 bases between. The CDR3 is made up of 15 amino acids. Germline V CDR1 and CDR2: MGHDK, SYGVNS. In DNA, the CDR3 is TGTGCCAGCAGTGGTCCGGACCCAAGCACAGATACGCAGTATTTT. Protein sequence: CASSGPDPSTDTQYF.